Described below is a single T cell receptor (beta chain) sequence and its context. These data originate in a study of blood T cell repertoires in COVID-19. Study at large: Samples representing acute and convalescent COVID-19 were sourced from the United States, Italy and Spain. T cells, B-cell-depleted T cells, or PBMCs provided the cDNA or gDNA that served as material.

Original processing methods: By means of reference gene primer amplification, nucleated cell counts were estimated. Profiled with immunoSEQ multiplex PCR; TCRdb holds only in-frame clones, not every one. V, J and clone size are those of that table, while D and trimming were read from the DNA. The table includes approximately 26,000 clones, around 82% detected once. Germline loops: CDR1 MNHNY, CDR2 SVGAGI (reference sequence). This CDR3 contains 15 residues. V gave up 7 bases and J gave up 2 bases; unmatched junction bases: 3. The chain links TRBV6-6 to TRBJ2-7; 15 nucleotides agree with TRBD2. Sequences were obtained from peripheral blood. This TCR derives from an elderly man with active or convalescent COVID-19. The CDR3 is CASTRTSGGAYEQYF. Written as DNA, the CDR3 is TGTGCCAGCACCAGGACTAGCGGGGGGGCCTACGAGCAGTACTTC.